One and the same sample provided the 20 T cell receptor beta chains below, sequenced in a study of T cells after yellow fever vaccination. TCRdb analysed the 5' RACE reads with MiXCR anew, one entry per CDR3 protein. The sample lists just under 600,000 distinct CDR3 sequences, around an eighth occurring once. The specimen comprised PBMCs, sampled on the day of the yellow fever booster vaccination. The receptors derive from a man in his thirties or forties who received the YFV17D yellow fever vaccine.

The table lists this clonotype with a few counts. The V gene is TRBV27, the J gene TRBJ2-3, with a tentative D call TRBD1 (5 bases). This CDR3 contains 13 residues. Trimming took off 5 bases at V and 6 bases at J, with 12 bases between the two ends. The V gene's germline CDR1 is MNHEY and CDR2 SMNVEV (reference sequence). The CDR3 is CASSLLGVDTQYF. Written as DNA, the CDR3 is TGTGCCAGCAGTCTCCTAGGGGTTGATACGCAGTATTTT.

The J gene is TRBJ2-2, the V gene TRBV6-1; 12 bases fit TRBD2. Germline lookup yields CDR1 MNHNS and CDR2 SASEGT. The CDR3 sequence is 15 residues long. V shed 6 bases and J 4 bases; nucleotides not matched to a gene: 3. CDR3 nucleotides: TGTGCCAGCAGCCGGACTAGCGGGGCCACCGGGGAGCTGTTTTTT. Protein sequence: CASSRTSGATGELFF.

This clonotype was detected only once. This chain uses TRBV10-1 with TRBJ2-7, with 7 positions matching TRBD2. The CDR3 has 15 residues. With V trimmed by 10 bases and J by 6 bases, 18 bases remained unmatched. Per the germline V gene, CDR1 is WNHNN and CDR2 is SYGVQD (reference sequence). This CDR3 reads CAIMIDHAGGVEQYF. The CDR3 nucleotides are TGCGCCATCATGATTGATCATGCTGGGGGGGTCGAGCAGTACTTC.

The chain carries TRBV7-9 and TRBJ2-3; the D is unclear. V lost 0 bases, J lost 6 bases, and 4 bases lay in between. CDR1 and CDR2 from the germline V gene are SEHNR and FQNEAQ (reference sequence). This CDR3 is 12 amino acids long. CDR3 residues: CASSLAWDTQYF. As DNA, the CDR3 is TGTGCCAGCAGCTTAGCGTGGGATACGCAGTATTTT.

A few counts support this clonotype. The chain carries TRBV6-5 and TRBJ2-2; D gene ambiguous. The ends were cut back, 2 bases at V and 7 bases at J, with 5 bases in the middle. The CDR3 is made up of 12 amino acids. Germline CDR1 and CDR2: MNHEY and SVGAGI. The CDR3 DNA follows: TGTGCCAGCAGTTACGGGCACGGGGAGCTGTTTTTT. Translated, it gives CASSYGHGELFF.

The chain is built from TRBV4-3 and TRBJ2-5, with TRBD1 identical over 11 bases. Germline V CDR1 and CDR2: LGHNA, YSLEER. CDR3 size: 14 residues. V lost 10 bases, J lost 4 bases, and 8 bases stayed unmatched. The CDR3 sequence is CATLWTGGRETQYF. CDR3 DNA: TGCGCCACACTCTGGACAGGGGGCAGAGAGACCCAGTACTTC.

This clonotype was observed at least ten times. The CDR3 sequence is CASSKTSLRSDTQYF. Here the CDR3 DNA reads TGTGCCAGCAGCAAGACTAGCCTGAGGTCAGATACGCAGTATTTT. This chain joins TRBV11-2 and TRBJ2-3; 7 nucleotides agree with TRBD2. From germline, CDR1 is SGHAT and CDR2 FQNNGV. J was trimmed by 4 bases and V by 5 bases; bases with no gene match: 9. The CDR3 has 15 residues.

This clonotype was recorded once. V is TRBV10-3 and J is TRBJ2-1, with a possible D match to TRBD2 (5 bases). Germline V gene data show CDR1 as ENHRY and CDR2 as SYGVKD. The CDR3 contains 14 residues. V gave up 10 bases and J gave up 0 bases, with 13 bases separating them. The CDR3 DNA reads TGTGCCACATGGTCTGGGAGCTCCTACAATGAGCAGTTCTTC. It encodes CATWSGSSYNEQFF.

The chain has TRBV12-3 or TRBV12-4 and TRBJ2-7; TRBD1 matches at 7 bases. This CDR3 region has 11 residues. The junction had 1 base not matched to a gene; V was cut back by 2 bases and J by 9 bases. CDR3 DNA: TGTGCCAGCAGTTTAACAGGGGCGCAGTACTTC. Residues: CASSLTGAQYF.

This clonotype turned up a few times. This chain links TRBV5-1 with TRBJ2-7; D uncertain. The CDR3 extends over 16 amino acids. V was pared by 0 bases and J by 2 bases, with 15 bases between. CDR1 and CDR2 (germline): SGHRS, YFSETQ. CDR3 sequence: CASSLGTELITYEQYF. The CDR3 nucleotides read TGCGCCAGCAGCTTGGGAACTGAGCTAATCACCTACGAGCAGTACTTC.

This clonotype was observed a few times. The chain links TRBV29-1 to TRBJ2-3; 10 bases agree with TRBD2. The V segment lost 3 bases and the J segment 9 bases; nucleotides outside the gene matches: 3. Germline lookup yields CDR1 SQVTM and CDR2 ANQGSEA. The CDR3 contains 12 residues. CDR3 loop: CSVDLTSGTQYF. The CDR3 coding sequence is TGCAGCGTTGACCTGACTAGCGGGACGCAGTATTTT.

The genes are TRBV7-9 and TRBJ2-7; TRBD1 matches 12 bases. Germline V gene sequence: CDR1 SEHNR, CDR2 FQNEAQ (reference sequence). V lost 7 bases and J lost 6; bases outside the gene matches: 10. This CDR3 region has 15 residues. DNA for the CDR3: TGTGCCAGCATCCCCGACGGGACAGGGGGCGGCGAGCAGTACTTC. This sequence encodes CASIPDGTGGGEQYF.

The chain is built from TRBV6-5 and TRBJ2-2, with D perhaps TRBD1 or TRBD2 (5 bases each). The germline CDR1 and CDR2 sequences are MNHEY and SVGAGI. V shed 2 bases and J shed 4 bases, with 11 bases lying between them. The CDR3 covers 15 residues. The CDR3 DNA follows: TGTGCCAGCAGTTACGGGGGAGCGAGCACCGGGGAGCTGTTTTTT. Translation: CASSYGGASTGELFF.

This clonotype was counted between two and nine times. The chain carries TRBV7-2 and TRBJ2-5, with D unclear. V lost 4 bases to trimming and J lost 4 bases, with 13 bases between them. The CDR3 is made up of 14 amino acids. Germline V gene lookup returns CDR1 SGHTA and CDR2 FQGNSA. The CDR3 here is CASSSTLVGETQYF. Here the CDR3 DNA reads TGTGCCAGCAGCTCGACCCTAGTGGGAGAGACCCAGTACTTC.

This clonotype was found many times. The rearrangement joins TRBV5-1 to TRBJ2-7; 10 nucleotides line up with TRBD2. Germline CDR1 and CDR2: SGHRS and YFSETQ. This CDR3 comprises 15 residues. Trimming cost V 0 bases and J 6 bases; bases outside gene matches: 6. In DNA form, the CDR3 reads TGCGCCAGCAGCTTGGGTCTAGCGGGAGCTGGCGAGCAGTACTTC. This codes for CASSLGLAGAGEQYF.

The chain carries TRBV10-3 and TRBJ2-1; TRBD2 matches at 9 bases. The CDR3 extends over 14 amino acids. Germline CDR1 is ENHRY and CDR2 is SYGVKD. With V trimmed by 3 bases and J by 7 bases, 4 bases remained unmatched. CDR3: CAISEGGRGNEQFF. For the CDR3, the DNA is TGTGCCATCAGTGAAGGCGGGAGGGGTAATGAGCAGTTCTTC.

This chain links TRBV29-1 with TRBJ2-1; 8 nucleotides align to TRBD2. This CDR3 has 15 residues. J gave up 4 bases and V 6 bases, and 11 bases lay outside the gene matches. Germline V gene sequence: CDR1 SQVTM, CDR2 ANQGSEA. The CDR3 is CSVGVLAGGYNEQFF. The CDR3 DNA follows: TGCAGCGTCGGCGTTCTAGCGGGTGGGTACAATGAGCAGTTCTTC.

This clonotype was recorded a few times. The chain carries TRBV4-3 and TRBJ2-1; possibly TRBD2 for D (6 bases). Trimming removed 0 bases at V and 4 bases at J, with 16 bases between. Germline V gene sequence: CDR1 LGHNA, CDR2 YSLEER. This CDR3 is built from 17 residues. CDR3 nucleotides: TGCGCCAGCAGCCAAGATTTTGGGGGGTTAGTATACAATGAGCAGTTCTTC. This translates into CASSQDFGGLVYNEQFF.

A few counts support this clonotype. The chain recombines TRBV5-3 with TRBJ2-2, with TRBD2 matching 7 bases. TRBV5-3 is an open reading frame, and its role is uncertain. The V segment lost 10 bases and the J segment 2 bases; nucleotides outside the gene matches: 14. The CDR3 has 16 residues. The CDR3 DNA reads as TGTGCCGCCCATTCTGGGCTAGCGGCAAACACCGGGGAGCTGTTTTTT. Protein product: CAAHSGLAANTGELFF.

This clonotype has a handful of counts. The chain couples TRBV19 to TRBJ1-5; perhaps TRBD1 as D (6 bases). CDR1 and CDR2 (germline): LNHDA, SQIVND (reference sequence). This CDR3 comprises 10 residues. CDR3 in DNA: TGTGTCAGGGGCGGTCAGCCCCAGCATTTT. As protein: CVRGGQPQHF.